These 15 T cell receptor beta chains came from one sample sequenced in a study of a mutant IDH1 vaccine in newly diagnosed glioma. No cognate antigen is known for these TCRs. Profiling relied on immunoSEQ multiplex PCR, and the TCRdb table lists in-frame clones only, not all of them. Of approximately 50,000 clones detected, over 80% appear once; the ten largest clones hold about 1.5%. The time point was: week 23, last vaccination. Every single dose of the vaccine, 300 ug of mutant IDH1 20-mer peptide, came with topical imiquimod. The specimen comprised PBMCs, sampled from a glioma patient whose treatment included an IDH1 peptide vaccine. These receptors were collected from a man aged 40-49 years with glioma.

The chain joins TRBV18 to TRBJ1-1; D might be TRBD1 (5 bases). Germline-derived CDR1 and CDR2 are KGHSH and LQKENI. This CDR3 is 14 amino acids long. Deletions cut 6 bases from V and 1 base from J, with 12 bases between. Written as DNA, the CDR3 is TGTGCCAGCTCTTTCAACGGGGGGAACACTGAAGCTTTCTTT. This sequence encodes CASSFNGGNTEAFF.

The CDR3 bases are TGTGCCAGCAGCCCGGGACAGCATTTGGCAAAACTGTTTTTT. Residues: CASSPGQHLAKLFF. The chain uses TRBV14 and TRBJ1-4; 7 bases line up with TRBD1. CDR1 is SGHDN, CDR2 FVKESK, per germline. CDR3 length equals 14 residues. Unmatched junction bases numbered 9, after V lost 4 bases and J lost 10 bases.

The rearrangement uses TRBV6-6 and TRBJ1-1, with a possible D match to TRBD1 (6 bases). Between the trimmed V and J ends, which lost 6 bases and 1 base, there was a span of 15 bases. The CDR3 totals 15 residues. Germline CDR1 is MNHNY and CDR2 is SVGAGI (reference sequence). Here the CDR3 reads CASSRNRVRNTEAFF. CDR3 sequence (DNA): TGTGCCAGCAGCCGCAACAGGGTAAGGAACACTGAAGCTTTCTTT.

The chain couples TRBV29-1 to TRBJ2-5; TRBD1 matches 7 bases. The CDR3 covers 12 residues. Trimming took 7 bases from V and 7 from J; bases not matched to a gene: 9. Germline loops: CDR1 SQVTM, CDR2 ANQGSEA. The CDR3 bases are TGCAGCGAAAAGACAGGGCGTGGGACCCAGTACTTC. Its protein product is CSEKTGRGTQYF.

This chain links TRBV5-6 with TRBJ1-1; possibly TRBD1 for D (5 bases). Germline-derived CDR1 and CDR2 are SGHDT and YYEEEE. V lost 3 bases and J lost 5, with 23 bases in between. The CDR3 spans 17 residues. The CDR3 DNA follows: TGTGCCAGCAGCTCGTGGGGATGGACTCCAGAGGGGACTGAAGCTTTCTTT. It encodes CASSSWGWTPEGTEAFF.

V usage is TRBV5-1 and J usage is TRBJ1-1; D is possibly TRBD1 (5 bases). The length of the CDR3 is 14 residues. The V gene lost 6 bases and the J gene lost 6 bases, with 18 bases spanning the gap. From germline, CDR1 is SGHRS and CDR2 YFSETQ. This chain's CDR3 is CASKALGLKAEAFF. Here the CDR3 DNA reads TGCGCCAGCAAAGCATTGGGACTAAAGGCTGAAGCTTTCTTT.

The rearrangement uses TRBV7-2 and TRBJ2-7, with D hard to call. Germline-derived CDR1 and CDR2 are SGHTA and FQGNSA. The CDR3 has 11 amino acids. Trimming removed 3 bases at V and 6 bases at J, with 6 bases between. The CDR3 DNA reads TGTGCCAGCAGCTTTAGCCGCGAGCAGTACTTC. Amino acid sequence: CASSFSREQYF.

V and J are TRBV6-1 and TRBJ1-1; no firm D call. V lost 6 bases to trimming and J lost 1 base, with 9 bases between them. Germline CDR1 and CDR2: MNHNS and SASEGT. The CDR3 is made up of 13 amino acids. The CDR3 coding sequence is TGTGCCAGCAGCCTTCACGGGAACACTGAAGCTTTCTTT. Translated, it gives CASSLHGNTEAFF.

There are many counts of this clone. The gene calls are TRBV6-4 and TRBJ2-1; D perhaps matches TRBD2 (5 bases). The CDR3 spans 13 residues. V lost 6 bases to trimming and J lost 5 bases, with 11 bases between them. The V gene's germline CDR1 is MRHNA and CDR2 SNTAGT. CDR3 amino acids: CASSSGEDNEQFF. The CDR3 DNA is TGTGCCAGCAGCAGCGGTGAGGACAATGAGCAGTTCTTC.

The chain recombines TRBV2 with TRBJ1-1, with D possibly matching TRBD1 (5 bases). Trimming pared 8 bases from V and 3 bases from J, leaving 19 bases between. CDR3 length equals 15 residues. The germline V gene has CDR1 SNHLY and CDR2 FYNNEI. The CDR3 is CASDPSRDFYTEAFF. Written as DNA, the CDR3 is TGTGCCAGCGACCCAAGCCGGGACTTTTACACTGAAGCTTTCTTT.

This rearrangement joins TRBV9 to TRBJ2-7, with TRBD2 matching over 16 bases. The ends lost 3 bases at V and 4 bases at J; junction bases unmatched: 7. CDR3 length: 17 residues. Germline CDR1 SGDLS, CDR2 YYNGEE. Here the CDR3 DNA reads TGTGCCAGCAGCGGACCGGGACTAGCGGGAGGGAAGTACGAGCAGTACTTC. Translating gives CASSGPGLAGGKYEQYF.

The chain has TRBV2 and TRBJ2-2; no definite D call. The CDR3 sequence is 16 residues long. Trimming took off 3 bases at V and 1 base at J, with 12 bases between the two ends. Per the germline V gene, CDR1 is SNHLY and CDR2 is FYNNEI. CDR3 DNA sequence: TGTGCCAGCAGTGATTTTCTAGGTCGGAACACCGGGGAGCTGTTTTTT. As protein: CASSDFLGRNTGELFF.

This clone occurred a few times. The V call is TRBV9, the J call TRBJ2-2; no reliable D call. V lost 0 bases and J 5 bases, leaving 14 bases between the germline ends. Germline CDR1 is SGDLS and CDR2 is YYNGEE. CDR3 length: 16 amino acids. The CDR3 DNA is TGTGCCAGCAGCGTAGCTCTCTCCTTTAGGACCGGGGAGCTGTTTTTT. Translating it yields CASSVALSFRTGELFF.

The J gene is TRBJ1-2, the V gene TRBV2; D is uncertain. CDR1 and CDR2 (germline): SNHLY, FYNNEI. Between the trimmed V and J ends, which lost 3 bases and 2 bases, there was a span of 7 bases. There are 13 residues in the CDR3. The CDR3 reads CASSDPGNYGYTF. The DNA for the CDR3 is TGTGCCAGCAGTGACCCGGGAAACTATGGCTACACCTTC.

The chain joins TRBV6-5 to TRBJ1-5, with D possibly matching TRBD1 (5 bases). In germline, CDR1 is MNHEY, CDR2 SVGAGI. The V end was cut by 5 bases, the J end by 3 bases, with 11 bases between. CDR3 length equals 14 residues. In nucleotides, the CDR3 is TGTGCCAGCAGTGACGACAGCTACAATCAGCCCCAGCATTTT. This encodes CASSDDSYNQPQHF.